This T cell receptor beta chain was recovered during a study of T cell responses to AZD1222 COVID-19 vaccine. Study findings and constraints: Repertoire sampling was restricted to post-peak T cell response timepoints. Across the whole spike, CD4 TCRs peaked at regions 160-218 and 743-854. Donors were mostly white British, more females; clonal diversity possibly underestimated. Baseline seropositivity occurred in only a handful of AZD1222 recipients.

Points on this clone: Its specificity is unknown.

Sequencing was performed with immunoSEQ multiplex PCR; in TCRdb, only in-frame clones are kept and a portion is missing. Altogether 140,000 to 150,000 clones are present, roughly 92% being singletons, with the ten largest covering 1.5% to 2%. This receptor was identified in an adult in good health. The sample consisted of peripheral blood, taken on day 0 of AZD1222 vaccination.

The CDR3 region has the DNA TGTGCCAGCAGCGTAGTAGGGGTCGGGGCCAACGTCCTGACTTTC. It translates to CASSVVGVGANVLTF. The rearrangement links TRBV9 to TRBJ2-6; maybe TRBD1 (5 bases). Trimming pared 0 bases from V and 4 bases from J, leaving 8 bases between. This CDR3 has 15 amino acids. Germline CDR1 is SGDLS and CDR2 is YYNGEE. Full variable domain (outside the CDR3, taken from reference TRBV9 and TRBJ2-6): DSGVTQTPKHLITATGQRVTLRCSPRSGDLSVYWYQQSLDQGLQFLIQYYNGEERAKGNILERFSAQQFPDLHSELNLSSLELGDSALYFCASSVVGVGANVLTFGAGSRLTVL.